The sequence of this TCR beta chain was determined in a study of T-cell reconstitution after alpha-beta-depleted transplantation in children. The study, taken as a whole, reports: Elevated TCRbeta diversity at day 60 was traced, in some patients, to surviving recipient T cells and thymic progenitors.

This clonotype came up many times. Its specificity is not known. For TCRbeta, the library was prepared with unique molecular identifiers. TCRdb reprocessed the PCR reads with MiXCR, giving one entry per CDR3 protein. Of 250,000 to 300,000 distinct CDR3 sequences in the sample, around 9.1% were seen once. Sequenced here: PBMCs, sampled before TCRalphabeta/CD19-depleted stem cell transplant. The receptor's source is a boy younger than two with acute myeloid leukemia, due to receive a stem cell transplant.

CDR3 loop: CASSFSSTDTQYF. In nucleotides, the CDR3 is TGTGCCAGCAGCTTTTCGAGCACAGATACGCAGTATTTT. The chain couples TRBV11-2 to TRBJ2-3; no firm D call. The germline V and J ends were trimmed by 3 bases and 0 bases, with 4 bases remaining between them. The CDR3 loop spans 13 amino acids. CDR1 SGHAT and CDR2 FQNNGV come from the germline V gene.